The source of this TCR beta chain is a study of beta chain features in type 1 diabetes (dated by TCRdb to about 2018). About the full investigation: No differences in mean age, gender distribution, total cell number or subset yield were found between patients and healthy donors. Across all samples, fewer than 130 million sorted cells were examined, and cell number per subset correlated strongly with RNA yield. In the study, recently diagnosed type 1 diabetes patients and matched healthy donors were compared on the TCRB repertoires of their sorted circulating CD4+ T cell subsets. Regulatory and stem cell-like memory subsets were obtained from only 8 patients and about 8 healthy donors, while naive and central memory subsets were obtained from all 30 or so donors. General conclusions and limits of the study: PCR may preferentially amplify shorter templates, but because patient and control samples were amplified and corrected together, any resulting skew would affect both groups equally. A moderate but significant shortening of TCRB CDR3 length was observed in type 1 diabetes patients in all four CD4+ subsets. Naive, central memory and regulatory TCRB repertoires appeared to be more similar among patients than among healthy donors. Patients with type 1 diabetes made fewer insertions and deleted more nucleotides at VDJ recombination sites, implying thymic rearrangement abnormalities. Because cDNA was sequenced instead of genomic DNA, activated cells with high expression could be over-represented, although the groups did not differ in activation or CD3 levels. HLA sub-analyses involved small numbers of individuals, so any influence of HLA type on TCRB rearrangement remained unresolved.

A word on this clone: Its antigen specificity is not known. Nothing much larger sits one base from this clone, and base qualities are not available.

V is shortened by 6 bases, J by 1 base, and the region joining them spans 7 bases. The germline V gene provides CDR1 MNHEY and CDR2 SVGAGI. The CDR3 numbers 13 residues from cysteine through phenylalanine. Here the CDR3 DNA is all that survives: 39 bases in frame from base 1. All of the isolated RNA was reverse transcribed with the High Capacity cDNA Reverse Transcription Kit, so expressed TCRB transcripts were sequenced. Stem cell-like memory T cell samples underwent survey-depth immunoSEQ sequencing, averaging roughly 1 million total reads per sample. Sorted cells were lysed in RLT buffer and RNA was extracted with DNase-treated RNeasy Micro or Mini kits, depending on cell number. To prevent cross-contamination, every cell subset was processed on its own, while patient and healthy donor samples were processed together. Using the immunoSEQ multiplex PCR, TCRB sequences were amplified from cDNA into 87-bp fragments spanning the CDR3 region. Sequencing of the amplicons was done on the Illumina HiSeq platform. The source study handled its data this way. PCR bias was corrected computationally using synthetic template baselines, and reads within Hamming distance 2 were collapsed, with unmergeable singletons discarded. Reads were aligned against IMGT so that V, D and J genes, CDR3 length and insertions or deletions at six rearrangement sites could be assigned. Within each subset, clonotype counts were normalized to sorted cell number, after which true diversity and Gini coefficients were computed with the tcR R package. Repertoire sharing was quantified using the overlap coefficient calculated on TCRB nucleotide sequences. The table comes from immuneACCESS by way of TCRdb, which keeps in-frame sequences with V and J called. Part of the clones is missing from these tables; in studies checked, under half for an unresolved V gene and the rest for unknown reasons. The DNA gave D and trimming, while V, J and clone size come from that table. The sample profile shows approximately 100,000 clones; 30% to 50% of them were found once. Roughly 0.064% of the sample belongs to the ten largest clones.

Each donor gave one peripheral blood draw, roughly 110 mL on average, collected into heparinised tubes. Naive, central memory, regulatory and stem cell-like memory CD4+ T cells were sorted on a BD FACSAria II using a panel including CD45RO, CCR7, CD25, CD127, CD95 and CD27. A purity above 95% was achieved for all sorted populations. Right away, PBMCs were isolated by Lymphoprep density gradient centrifugation and were stained directly, with no culture step. Samples were stained and sorted in pairs, with one healthy donor and one patient per experiment, so that batch effects were minimized. The rearrangement combines TRBV6-5 with TRBJ1-3; tentative D gene TRBD1, with 5 bases matching. The sample taken for sequencing was stem cell memory CD4+ T cells from blood. The cell subset or site label of this sample denotes: stem cell-like memory CD4+ T cells. This TCR derives from a young woman in good health. The CDR3 reads CASRTGSGNTIYF. The DNA sequence is as follows: TGTGCCAGCAGAACAGGATCTGGAAACACCATATATTTT.